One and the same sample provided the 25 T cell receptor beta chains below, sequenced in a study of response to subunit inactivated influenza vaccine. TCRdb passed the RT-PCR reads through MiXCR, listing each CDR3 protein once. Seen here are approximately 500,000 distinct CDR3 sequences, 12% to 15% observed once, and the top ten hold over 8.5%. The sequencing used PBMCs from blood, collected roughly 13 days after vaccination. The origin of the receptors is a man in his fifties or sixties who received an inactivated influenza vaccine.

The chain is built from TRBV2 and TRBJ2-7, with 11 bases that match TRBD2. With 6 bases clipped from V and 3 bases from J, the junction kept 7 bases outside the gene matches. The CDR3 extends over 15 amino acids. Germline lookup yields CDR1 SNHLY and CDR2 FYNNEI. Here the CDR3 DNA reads TGTGCCAGCAGCGCGGGACTAGCGGAGCACTACGAGCAGTACTTC. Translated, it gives CASSAGLAEHYEQYF.

CDR3 residues: CASSQGPRGYEQYF. The CDR3 region has the DNA TGCGCCAGCAGCCAAGGGCCCAGGGGGTACGAGCAGTACTTC. The genes are TRBV4-1 and TRBJ2-7, with 7 bases aligning to TRBD1. Germline V gene lookup returns CDR1 MGHRA and CDR2 YSYEKL. Unmatched junction bases numbered 4, after V lost 1 base and J lost 4 bases. The CDR3 runs to 14 residues.

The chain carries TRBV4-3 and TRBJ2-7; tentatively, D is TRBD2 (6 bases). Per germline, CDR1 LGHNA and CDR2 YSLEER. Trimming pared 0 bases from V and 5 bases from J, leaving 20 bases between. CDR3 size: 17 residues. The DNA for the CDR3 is TGCGCCAGCAGCCAAGATCTTGAGGGAGGACCGGAAGACGAGCAGTACTTC. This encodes CASSQDLEGGPEDEQYF.

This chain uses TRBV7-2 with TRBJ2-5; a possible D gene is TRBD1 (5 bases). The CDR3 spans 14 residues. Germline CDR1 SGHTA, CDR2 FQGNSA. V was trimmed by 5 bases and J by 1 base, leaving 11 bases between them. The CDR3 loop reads CASSHDRFQETQYF. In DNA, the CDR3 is TGTGCCAGCAGCCACGACAGATTCCAAGAGACCCAGTACTTC.

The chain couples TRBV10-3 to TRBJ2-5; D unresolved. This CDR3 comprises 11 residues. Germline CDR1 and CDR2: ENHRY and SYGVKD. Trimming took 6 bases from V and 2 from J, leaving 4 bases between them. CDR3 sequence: CAIRRQETQYF. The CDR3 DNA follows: TGTGCCATCAGAAGGCAAGAGACCCAGTACTTC.

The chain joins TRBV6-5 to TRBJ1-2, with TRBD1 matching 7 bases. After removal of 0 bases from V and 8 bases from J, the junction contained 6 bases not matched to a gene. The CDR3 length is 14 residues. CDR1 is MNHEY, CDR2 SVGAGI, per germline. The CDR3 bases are TGTGCCAGCAGTTACTCGCGACAGGGTGACGGCTACACCTTC. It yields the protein CASSYSRQGDGYTF.

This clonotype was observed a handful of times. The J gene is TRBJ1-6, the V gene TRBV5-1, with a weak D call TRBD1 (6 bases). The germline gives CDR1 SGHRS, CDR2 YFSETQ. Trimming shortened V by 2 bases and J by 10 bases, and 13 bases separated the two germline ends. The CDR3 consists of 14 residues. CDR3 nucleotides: TGCGCCAGCAGCTTCCAGGGGCGAGAATCACCCCTCCACTTT. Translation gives CASSFQGRESPLHF. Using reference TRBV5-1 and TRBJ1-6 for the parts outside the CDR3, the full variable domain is KAGVTQTPRYLIKTRGQQVTLSCSPISGHRSVSWYQQTPGQGLQFLFEYFSETQRNKGNFPGRFSGRQFSNSRSEMNVSTLELGDSALYLCASSFQGRESPLHFGNGTRLTVT.

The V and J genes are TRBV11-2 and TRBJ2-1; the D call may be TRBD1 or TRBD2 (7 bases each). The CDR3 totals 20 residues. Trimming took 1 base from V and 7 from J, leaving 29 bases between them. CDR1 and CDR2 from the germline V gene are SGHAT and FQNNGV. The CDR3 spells CASSLGGRTLTSRGENEQFF. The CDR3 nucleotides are TGTGCCAGCAGCTTAGGAGGGCGGACATTGACTAGCAGGGGGGAAAATGAGCAGTTCTTC.

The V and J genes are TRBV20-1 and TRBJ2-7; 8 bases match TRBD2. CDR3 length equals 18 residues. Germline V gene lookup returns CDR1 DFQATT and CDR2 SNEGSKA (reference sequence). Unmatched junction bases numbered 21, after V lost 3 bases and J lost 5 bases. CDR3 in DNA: TGCAGTGCTAGTGGGCCCCCCGGGAGGGCGGCACGGATCGACGAGCAGTACTTC. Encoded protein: CSASGPPGRAARIDEQYF.

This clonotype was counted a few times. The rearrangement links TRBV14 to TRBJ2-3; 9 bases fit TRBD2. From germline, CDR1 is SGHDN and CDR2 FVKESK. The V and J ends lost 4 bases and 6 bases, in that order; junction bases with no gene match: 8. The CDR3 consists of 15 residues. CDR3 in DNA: TGTGCCAGCAGCCGGGAGACTAGCGGCTCGGATACGCAGTATTTT. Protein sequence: CASSRETSGSDTQYF.

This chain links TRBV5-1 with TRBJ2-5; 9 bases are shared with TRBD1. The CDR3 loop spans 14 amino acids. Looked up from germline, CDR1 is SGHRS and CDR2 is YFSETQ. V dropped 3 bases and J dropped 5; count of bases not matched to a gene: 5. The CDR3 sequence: CASSSGQGVETQYF. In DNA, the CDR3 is TGCGCCAGCAGCTCGGGACAGGGAGTGGAGACCCAGTACTTC.

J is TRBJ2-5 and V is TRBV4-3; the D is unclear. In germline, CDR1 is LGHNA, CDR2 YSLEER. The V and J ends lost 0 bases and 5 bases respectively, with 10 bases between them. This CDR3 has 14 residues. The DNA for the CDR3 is TGCGCCAGCAGCCAAGAAACGGGTCTGGAGACCCAGTACTTC. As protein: CASSQETGLETQYF.

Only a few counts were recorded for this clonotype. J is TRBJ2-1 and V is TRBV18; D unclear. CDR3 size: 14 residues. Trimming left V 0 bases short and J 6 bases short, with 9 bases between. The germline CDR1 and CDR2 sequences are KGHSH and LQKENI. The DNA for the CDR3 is TGTGCCAGCTCACCACCGTTATGGTCCAATGAGCAGTTCTTC. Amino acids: CASSPPLWSNEQFF.

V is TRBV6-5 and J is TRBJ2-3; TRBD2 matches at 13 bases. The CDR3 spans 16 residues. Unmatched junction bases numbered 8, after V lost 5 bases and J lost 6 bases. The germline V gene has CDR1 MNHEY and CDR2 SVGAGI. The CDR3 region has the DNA TGTGCCAGCAGTCACCTCGGACTAGCGGGAGAGGATACGCAGTATTTT. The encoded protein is CASSHLGLAGEDTQYF.

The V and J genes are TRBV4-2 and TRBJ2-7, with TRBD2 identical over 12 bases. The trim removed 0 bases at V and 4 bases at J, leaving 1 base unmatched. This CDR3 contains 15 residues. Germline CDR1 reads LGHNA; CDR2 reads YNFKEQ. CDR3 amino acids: CASSQETSGSYEQYF. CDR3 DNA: TGTGCCAGCAGCCAAGAGACTAGCGGGAGTTACGAGCAGTACTTC.

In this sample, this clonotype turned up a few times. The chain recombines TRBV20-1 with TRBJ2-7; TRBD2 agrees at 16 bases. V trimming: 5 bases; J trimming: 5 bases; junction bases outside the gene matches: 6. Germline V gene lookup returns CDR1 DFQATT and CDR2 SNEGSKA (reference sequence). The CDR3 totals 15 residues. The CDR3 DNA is TGCAGTGCTTCCGGGACTAGCGGGGGGGCTAACGAGCAGTACTTC. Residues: CSASGTSGGANEQYF.

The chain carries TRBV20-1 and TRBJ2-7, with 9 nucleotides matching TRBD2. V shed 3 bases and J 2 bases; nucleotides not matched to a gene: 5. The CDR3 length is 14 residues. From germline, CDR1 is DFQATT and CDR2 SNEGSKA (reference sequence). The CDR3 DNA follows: TGCAGTGCTAGGGAGCGGGGGGCAACCTACGAGCAGTACTTC. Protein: CSARERGATYEQYF.

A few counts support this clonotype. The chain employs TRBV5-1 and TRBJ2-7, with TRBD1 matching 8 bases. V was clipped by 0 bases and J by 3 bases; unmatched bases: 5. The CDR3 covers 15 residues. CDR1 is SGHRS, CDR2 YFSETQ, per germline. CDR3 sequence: CASSLGQGHYYEQYF. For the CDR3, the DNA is TGCGCCAGCAGCTTGGGACAGGGGCACTACTACGAGCAGTACTTC.

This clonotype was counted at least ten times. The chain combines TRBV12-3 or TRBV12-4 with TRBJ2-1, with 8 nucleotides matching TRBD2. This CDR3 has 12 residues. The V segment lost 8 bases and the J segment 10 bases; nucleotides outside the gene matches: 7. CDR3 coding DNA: TGTGCCAGCGAGAACTTAGCGGGAGAGCAGTTCTTC. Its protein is CASENLAGEQFF.

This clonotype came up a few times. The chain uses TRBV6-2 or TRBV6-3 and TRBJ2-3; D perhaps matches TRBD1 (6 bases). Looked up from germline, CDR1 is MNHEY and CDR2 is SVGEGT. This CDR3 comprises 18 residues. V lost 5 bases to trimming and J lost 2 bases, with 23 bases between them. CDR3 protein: CASSHGRGIQGHTDTQYF. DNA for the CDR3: TGTGCCAGCAGTCATGGAAGGGGGATACAGGGACACACAGATACGCAGTATTTT.

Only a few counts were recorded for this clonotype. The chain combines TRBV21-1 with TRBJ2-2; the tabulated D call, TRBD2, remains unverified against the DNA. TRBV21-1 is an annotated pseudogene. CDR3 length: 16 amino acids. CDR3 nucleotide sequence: TGTGCCAGCAGCAAAGACGTGGGAGGGCTAACCGGGGAGCTGTTTTTT. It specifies CASSKDVGGLTGELFF.

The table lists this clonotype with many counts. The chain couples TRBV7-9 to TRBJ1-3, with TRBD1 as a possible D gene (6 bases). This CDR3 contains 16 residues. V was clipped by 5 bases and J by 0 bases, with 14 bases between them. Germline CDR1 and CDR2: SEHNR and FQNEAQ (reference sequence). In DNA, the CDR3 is TGTGCCAGCAGCCTAGGACAGTCAAACTCTGGAAACACCATATATTTT. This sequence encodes CASSLGQSNSGNTIYF.

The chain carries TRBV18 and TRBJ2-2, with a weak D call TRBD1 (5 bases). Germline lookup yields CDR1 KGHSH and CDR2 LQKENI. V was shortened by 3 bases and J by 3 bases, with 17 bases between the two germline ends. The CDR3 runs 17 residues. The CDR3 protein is CASSPNIRDSDTGELFF. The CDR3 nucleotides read TGTGCCAGCTCACCCAACATCAGGGATTCGGACACCGGGGAGCTGTTTTTT. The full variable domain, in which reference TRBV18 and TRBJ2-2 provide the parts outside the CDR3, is NAGVMQNPRHLVRRRGQEARLRCSPMKGHSHVYWYRQLPEEGLKFMVYLQKENIIDESGMPKERFSAEFPKEGPSILRIQQVVRGDSAAYFCASSPNIRDSDTGELFFGEGSRLTVL.

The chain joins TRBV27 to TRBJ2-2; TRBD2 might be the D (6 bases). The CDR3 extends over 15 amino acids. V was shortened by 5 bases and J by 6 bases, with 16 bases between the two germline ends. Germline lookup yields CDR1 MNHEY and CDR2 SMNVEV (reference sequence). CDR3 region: CASSPGTLWSGELFF. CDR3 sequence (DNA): TGTGCCAGCAGTCCCGGGACTTTATGGTCCGGGGAGCTGTTTTTT.

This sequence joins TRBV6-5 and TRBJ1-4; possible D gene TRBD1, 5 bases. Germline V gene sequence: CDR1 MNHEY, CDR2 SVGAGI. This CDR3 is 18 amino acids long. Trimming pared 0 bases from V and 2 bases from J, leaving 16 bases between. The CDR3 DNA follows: TGTGCCAGCAGTTACTCAAGTTGGGCAGGGTCGACTAATGAAAAACTGTTTTTT. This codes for CASSYSSWAGSTNEKLFF.